Shown below are 9 T cell receptor beta chains from a single sample sequenced in a study of technical replicates of blood from a few donors. Profiling relied on immunoSEQ multiplex PCR, and the TCRdb table lists in-frame clones only, not all of them. Here the sample spans 80,000 or so clones, 95% to 98% being singletons. Source material: T cells isolated from PBMCs. Receptors originate from a human donor in good health.

The chain recombines TRBV27 with TRBJ1-2, with D perhaps TRBD1 (5 bases). This CDR3 region has 15 residues. Trimming took 2 bases from V and 0 from J, leaving 10 bases between them. Germline CDR1 and CDR2: MNHEY and SMNVEV (reference sequence). The CDR3, as DNA: TGTGCCAGCAGTTTAGGTGTAGGGGCTAACTATGGCTACACCTTC. This encodes CASSLGVGANYGYTF.

The chain combines TRBV6-5 with TRBJ2-7; TRBD2 agrees at 7 bases. The CDR3 extends over 13 amino acids. Germline CDR1 reads MNHEY; CDR2 reads SVGAGI. The V gene end was trimmed by 8 bases and the J gene end by 7 bases; junction bases not matched to a gene: 11. The CDR3 coding sequence is TGTGCCAGCTTGGGGGGGGGTCGTAGGGAGCAGTACTTC. Its translation: CASLGGGRREQYF.

This rearrangement joins TRBV19 to TRBJ2-7; 10 positions agree with TRBD1. V shed 4 bases, J shed 6 bases, and the junction held 3 bases outside the gene matches. The CDR3 has 13 residues. Germline CDR1 reads LNHDA; CDR2 reads SQIVND (reference sequence). The chain's CDR3 is CASSTGQGIEQYF. CDR3 DNA sequence: TGTGCCAGTAGTACGGGACAGGGGATCGAGCAGTACTTC.

The chain has TRBV2 and TRBJ1-1; possibly TRBD1 for D (6 bases). Germline CDR1 is SNHLY and CDR2 is FYNNEI. The CDR3 runs 13 residues. V was trimmed by 7 bases and J by 5 bases, leaving 14 bases between them. The CDR3 loop reads CASTLQGSTEAFF. The CDR3 DNA reads as TGTGCCAGCACCCTACAGGGATCGACTGAAGCTTTCTTT.

The chain combines TRBV7-9 with TRBJ1-1; D is ambiguous. V was cut by 5 bases and J by 3 bases, with 13 bases left in between. Germline loops: CDR1 SEHNR, CDR2 FQNEAQ (reference sequence). The CDR3 extends over 14 amino acids. As DNA, the CDR3 is TGTGCCAGCAGCCCCCCTTGGGCATACACTGAAGCTTTCTTT. Its translation: CASSPPWAYTEAFF.

The chain has TRBV28 and TRBJ2-1, with D possibly matching TRBD2 (6 bases). CDR1 and CDR2 (germline): MDHEN, SYDVKM. The CDR3 is made up of 16 amino acids. V lost 5 bases, J lost 2 bases, and 16 bases lay in between. The CDR3 region has the DNA TGTGCCAGCAGTGGGGTGGGTAGCGGACCCTACAATGAGCAGTTCTTC. It encodes CASSGVGSGPYNEQFF.

This chain uses TRBV10-1 with TRBJ1-6, with 7 nucleotides matching TRBD1. V dropped 3 bases and J dropped 7; count of bases not matched to a gene: 3. The CDR3 is 14 residues long. Germline V gene data show CDR1 as WNHNN and CDR2 as SYGVQD (reference sequence). The CDR3 region is CASSESRGNSPLHF. DNA for the CDR3: TGCGCCAGCAGTGAATCCAGGGGGAATTCACCCCTCCACTTT.

This rearrangement joins TRBV5-5 to TRBJ2-7; the D is unclear. The V gene lost 0 bases and the J gene lost 3 bases, with 10 bases spanning the gap. In germline, CDR1 is SGHKS, CDR2 YYEKEE (reference sequence). The CDR3 contains 14 residues. In DNA form, the CDR3 reads TGTGCCAGCAGCTTGGACGTCGACTTCTACGAGCAGTACTTC. Translating gives CASSLDVDFYEQYF.

V gene TRBV14 combines with J gene TRBJ1-1; the D is unclear. CDR3 length equals 15 residues. V lost 1 base and J 2 bases, leaving 11 bases between the germline ends. The germline V gene encodes CDR1 SGHDN and CDR2 FVKESK. The CDR3 here is CASSQVPGANTEAFF. Written as DNA, the CDR3 is TGTGCCAGCAGCCAAGTTCCAGGCGCAAACACTGAAGCTTTCTTT.